Shown below are 4 T cell receptor beta chains from a single sample sequenced in a study of tumor and adjacent non-tumor tissue in lung cancer. Three rounds of nested PCR, following a modified ARM-PCR protocol, produced the TCRbeta library. Each CDR3 protein gets one entry after TCRdb re-called the multiplex PCR reads with MiXCR. The sample records 90,000 to 100,000 distinct CDR3 sequences, 75% to 85% being singletons. The template was RNA from unsorted bulk tissue. Distant lung tissue was collected more than 3 cm away from the tumor edge. Sequenced material: distant non-tumor lung tissue. The receptors shown here come from a man aged 60 to 69 with small cell lung cancer.

This clonotype was detected once. This rearrangement joins TRBV11-3 to TRBJ2-1; D not certain. This CDR3 region has 12 residues. V dropped 1 base and J dropped 12 bases, with 10 bases sitting between them. CDR1 and CDR2 from the germline V gene are SGHNT and YENEEA. The DNA for the CDR3 is TGTGCCAGCAGCTTAGTGACATATGGGCAGTTCTTC. As protein: CASSLVTYGQFF. The variable domain in full, completed from reference TRBV11-3 and TRBJ2-1, reads EAGVVQSPRYKIIEKKQPVAFWCNPISGHNTLYWYLQNLGQGPELLIRYENEEAVDDSQLPKDRFSAERLKGVDSTLKIQPAELGDSAVYLCASSLVTYGQFFGPGTRLTVL.

To note about this clonotype: The junction departs from germline at one end; a sequencing error may be responsible. The V and J genes are TRBV13 and TRBJ1-6; no reliable D call. This CDR3 has 17 amino acids. CDR1 is PRHDT, CDR2 FYEKMQ, per germline (reference sequence). Written as DNA, the CDR3 is TGTGCCAGCACCCAATACGACGGAAGCTCCTATGATTCACCCCTCCACTTT. Translated: CASTQYDGSSYDSPLHF.

The genes are TRBV30 and TRBJ2-7, with D possibly TRBD2 on 6 matching bases. Germline V gene data show CDR1 as GTSNPN and CDR2 as SVGIG (reference sequence). The CDR3 is 16 residues long. DNA of the CDR3: TGTGCCTGGAGTCCCCGGGGACTCCTTTACTTCTACGAACAGTACGTC. Translation gives CAWSPRGLLYFYEQYV.

The chain joins TRBV20-1 to TRBJ2-3, with D maybe TRBD1 (5 bases). V dropped 5 bases and J dropped 4 bases, with 22 bases sitting between them. The V gene's germline CDR1 is DFQATT and CDR2 SNEGSKA (reference sequence). The CDR3 consists of 16 residues. This CDR3 reads CSAPPFGASRSDTQYF. The CDR3 nucleotides read TGCAGTGCTCCACCTTTTGGGGCTAGTCGTTCAGATACGCAGTATTTT.